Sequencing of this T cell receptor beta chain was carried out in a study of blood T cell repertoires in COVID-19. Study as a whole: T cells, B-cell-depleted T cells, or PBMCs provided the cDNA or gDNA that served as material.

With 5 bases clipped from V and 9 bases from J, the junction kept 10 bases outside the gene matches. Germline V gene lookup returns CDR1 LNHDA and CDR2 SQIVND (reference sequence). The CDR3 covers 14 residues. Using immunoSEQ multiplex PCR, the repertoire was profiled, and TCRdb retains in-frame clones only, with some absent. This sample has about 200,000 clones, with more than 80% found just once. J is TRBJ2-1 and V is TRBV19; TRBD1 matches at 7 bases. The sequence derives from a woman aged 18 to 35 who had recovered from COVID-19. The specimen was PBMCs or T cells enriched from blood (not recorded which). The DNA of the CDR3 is TGTGCCAGTAGTTACGGGGACAGAACTGGTGAGCAGTTCTTC. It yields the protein CASSYGDRTGEQFF. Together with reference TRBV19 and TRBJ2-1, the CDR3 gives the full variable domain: DGGITQSPKYLFRKEGQNVTLSCEQNLNHDAMYWYRQDPGQGLRLIYYSQIVNDFQKGDIAEGYSVSREKKESFPLTVTSAQKNPTAFYLCASSYGDRTGEQFFGPGTRLTVL.